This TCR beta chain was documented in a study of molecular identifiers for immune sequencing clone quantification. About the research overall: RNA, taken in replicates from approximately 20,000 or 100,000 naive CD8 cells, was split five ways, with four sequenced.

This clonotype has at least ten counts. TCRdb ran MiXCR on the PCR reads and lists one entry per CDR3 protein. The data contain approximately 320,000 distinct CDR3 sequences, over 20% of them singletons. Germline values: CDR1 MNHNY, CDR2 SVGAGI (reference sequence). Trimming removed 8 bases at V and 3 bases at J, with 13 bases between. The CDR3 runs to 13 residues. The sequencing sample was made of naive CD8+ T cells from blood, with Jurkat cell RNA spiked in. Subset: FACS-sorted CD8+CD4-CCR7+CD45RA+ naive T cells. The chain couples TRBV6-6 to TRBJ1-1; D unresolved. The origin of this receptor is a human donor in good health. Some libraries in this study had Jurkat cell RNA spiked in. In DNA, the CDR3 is TGTGCCAGCGAGGTGGCCGAATACACTGAAGCTTTCTTT. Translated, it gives CASEVAEYTEAFF.